This TCR beta chain was sequenced for a study of T-cell reconstitution after alpha-beta-depleted transplantation in children. Library preparation (for TCRbeta) was performed with unique molecular identifiers. MiXCR was run by TCRdb on the PCR reads, yielding one entry per CDR3 protein. The sample yields over 70,000 distinct CDR3 sequences, roughly 8% seen once. The V end lost 4 bases, the J end lost 3 bases, and 17 bases lay between the germline ends. CDR3 length: 16 amino acids. Germline V gene sequence: CDR1 SGHRS, CDR2 YFSETQ. This specimen was PBMCs from the stem cell graft donor, taken from the stem cell graft. This sequence was found in a human donor who donated a stem cell graft to a child with congenital amegakaryocytic thrombocytopenia. The chain combines TRBV5-1 with TRBJ2-1, with a possible D match to TRBD2 (6 bases). The CDR3: CASSPLRDGSYNEQFF. The CDR3, as DNA: TGCGCCAGCAGCCCTCTCCGGGACGGGAGCTACAATGAGCAGTTCTTC.